The source of this TCR beta chain is a study of CD8 T cells in ankylosing spondylitis. The CDR3 totals 15 residues. V gave up 2 bases and J gave up 2 bases; unmatched junction bases: 5. Germline V gene lookup returns CDR1 SGHTA and CDR2 FQGNSA. General study results and limits: Reportedly, disease-linked clones are significantly enriched in ankylosing spondylitis patients' matched synovial fluid. One TCR beta motif, made up of about 8 highly homologous variants, appeared characteristic of ankylosing spondylitis blood. Peripheral blood held disease-linked clones only at relatively low frequency, and these were CD8+.

Molecular-barcoded quantitative 5'-RACE produced these TCR beta libraries. TCRdb re-derived calls from the 5' RACE reads in MiXCR, one entry per CDR3 protein. In the table there are approximately 130,000 distinct CDR3 sequences, about a tenth of which are singletons. This clonotype was counted ten times or more. The antigen is undetermined. This sequence originates from a male donor with ankylosing spondylitis or in good health (not recorded which). Sequencing was performed on blood, either unsorted or a sorted T cell fraction (not recorded which). V usage is TRBV7-2 and J usage is TRBJ2-5; TRBD1 agrees at 7 bases. The CDR3 sequence is CASSLNRGQQETQYF. The CDR3, as DNA: TGTGCCAGCAGCTTAAACAGGGGCCAACAAGAGACCCAGTACTTC.